One and the same sample provided the 32 T cell receptor beta chains below, sequenced in a study of cytomegalovirus exposure and HLA in healthy donors. The repertoire was sequenced with immunoSEQ multiplex PCR; TCRdb's copy has only in-frame clones and lacks some. The sample has 150,000 to 200,000 clones; about 81% are singletons. The specimen sequenced was PBMCs. Source of these receptors: a woman aged 25 to 45 in good health and CMV-seronegative.

The rearrangement uses TRBV6-5 and TRBJ1-3; a weak D match, TRBD1 (5 bases). The CDR3 is 15 residues long. The V gene's germline CDR1 is MNHEY and CDR2 SVGAGI. V lost 0 bases, J lost 3 bases, and 9 bases lay in between. The DNA of the CDR3 is TGTGCCAGCAGTTACTCTAGGACACTTGGAAACACCATATATTTT. This codes for CASSYSRTLGNTIYF.

There are a few counts of this clone. The gene calls are TRBV25-1 and TRBJ1-2, with a possible D match to TRBD1 (5 bases). CDR1 is MGHDK and CDR2 is SYGVNS in the germline V gene. The V end was cut by 4 bases, the J end by 7 bases, with 10 bases between. CDR3 size: 12 residues. In DNA form, the CDR3 reads TGTGCCAGCAGTGGAATGACAGCTGGCTACACCTTC. It translates to CASSGMTAGYTF.

The chain employs TRBV9 and TRBJ1-3; D gene unclear. Germline values: CDR1 SGDLS, CDR2 YYNGEE. The CDR3 is 13 residues long. Trimming took 5 bases from V and 8 from J, leaving 14 bases between them. The CDR3 sequence is CASSQDPGDTIYF. CDR3 in DNA: TGTGCCAGCAGTCAGGACCCCGGGGACACCATATATTTT.

The V call is TRBV10-1, the J call TRBJ2-7; D is perhaps TRBD1 (6 bases). Trimming stripped 6 bases from V and 3 bases from J, with 12 bases between. CDR1 WNHNN and CDR2 SYGVQD come from the germline V gene (reference sequence). CDR3 length equals 13 residues. The CDR3 nucleotides read TGCGCCAGCAGAGGTCAGGGGAGCTACGAGCAGTACTTC. Protein product: CASRGQGSYEQYF.

The gene calls are TRBV19 and TRBJ1-2; the D is unclear. Germline V gene data show CDR1 as LNHDA and CDR2 as SQIVND (reference sequence). The CDR3 is 15 amino acids. V lost 7 bases and J 0 bases, leaving 15 bases between the germline ends. The CDR3 nucleotides read TGTGCCAGTATCCCAGGCACATTAACTAACTATGGCTACACCTTC. It translates to CASIPGTLTNYGYTF.

CDR3 sequence (DNA): TGCACCAGCAGCCAAGTTGGACCGGGACTAGCGGGGTTCTCCTACGAGCAGTACTTC. Translating gives CTSSQVGPGLAGFSYEQYF. V and J are TRBV1 and TRBJ2-7; the DNA was not compared with TRBD2, the D call given in the table. TRBV1 is described as a pseudogene. The CDR3 has 19 amino acids.

The chain links TRBV6-5 to TRBJ2-7, with 9 bases that match TRBD1. V trimming: 2 bases; J trimming: 5 bases; junction bases outside the gene matches: 4. Germline V gene lookup returns CDR1 MNHEY and CDR2 SVGAGI. The CDR3 has 14 amino acids. The CDR3, as DNA: TGTGCCAGCAGTTACCCAGGACAGGGGCACGAGCAGTACTTC. Amino acid sequence: CASSYPGQGHEQYF.

The V gene is TRBV16, the J gene TRBJ1-5; weak D call: TRBD1 (6 bases). Trimming removed 2 bases at V and 1 base at J, with 15 bases between. CDR1 and CDR2 (germline): KGHSY, FQNENV. The CDR3 covers 17 residues. CDR3 nucleotide sequence: TGTGCCAGCAGCCAACTGAAGGGACACCTGAGCAATCAGCCCCAGCATTTT. Encoded protein: CASSQLKGHLSNQPQHF.

The gene calls are TRBV28 and TRBJ2-1; the match to TRBD2 covers 11 bases. The V and J ends lost 0 bases and 0 bases, in that order; junction bases with no gene match: 7. Germline V CDR1 and CDR2: MDHEN, SYDVKM. The length of the CDR3 is 19 residues. The CDR3 sequence: CASSLWASGGPVSYNEQFF. The CDR3 bases are TGTGCCAGCAGTTTATGGGCTAGCGGGGGGCCTGTCTCCTACAATGAGCAGTTCTTC.

The J gene is TRBJ2-3, the V gene TRBV7-6; TRBD1 matches at 7 bases. Germline V gene lookup returns CDR1 SGHVS and CDR2 FNYEAQ. The CDR3 length is 14 residues. The V segment lost 5 bases and the J segment 4 bases; nucleotides outside the gene matches: 6. CDR3 in DNA: TGTGCCAGCAGCCTCACGACAGGGTCAGATACGCAGTATTTT. It codes for CASSLTTGSDTQYF.

The rearrangement joins TRBV6-5 to TRBJ2-5; 7 positions match TRBD2. Per the germline V gene, CDR1 is MNHEY and CDR2 is SVGAGI. The CDR3 consists of 14 residues. After removal of 0 bases from V and 4 bases from J, the junction contained 2 bases not matched to a gene. This CDR3 is CASSYSSGGETQYF. The CDR3 DNA follows: TGTGCCAGCAGTTACTCTTCGGGAGGAGAGACCCAGTACTTC.

This clone has only one observation. The chain joins TRBV11-2 to TRBJ1-3, with D perhaps matching TRBD1 (5 bases). Germline CDR1 and CDR2: SGHAT and FQNNGV. This CDR3 spans 14 amino acids. V shed 10 bases and J shed 9 bases, with 22 bases lying between them. This CDR3 is CATRLQVLSSTIYF. In DNA, the CDR3 is TGTGCCACGCGGTTACAGGTCTTATCCTCCACCATATATTTT.

The rearrangement uses TRBV6-5 and TRBJ2-7; 11 bases line up with TRBD2. Germline CDR1 reads MNHEY; CDR2 reads SVGAGI. Losses at the gene ends were 5 bases for V and 6 bases for J; bases not matched to a gene: 6. The CDR3 runs 14 residues. The CDR3 bases are TGTGCCAGCAGTCCACTAGCGGGAGCGGGCGAGCAGTACTTC. As protein: CASSPLAGAGEQYF.

This clone was detected only once. The chain combines TRBV5-5 with TRBJ2-5; tentative D call: TRBD1 (6 bases). The CDR3 runs to 13 residues. Germline V lookup: CDR1 SGHKS, CDR2 YYEKEE (reference sequence). V lost 2 bases and J lost 6, with 11 bases in between. The CDR3: CASSLGGEKTQYF. The CDR3 DNA is TGTGCCAGCAGCTTAGGGGGAGAAAAGACCCAGTACTTC.

V usage is TRBV30 and J usage is TRBJ1-3; no definite D call. The CDR3 extends over 12 amino acids. Germline V gene lookup returns CDR1 GTSNPN and CDR2 SVGIG (reference sequence). Trimming took off 4 bases at V and 4 bases at J, with 8 bases between the two ends. The CDR3 protein is CAWISPGNTIYF. In nucleotides, the CDR3 is TGTGCCTGGATCAGTCCAGGAAACACCATATATTTT.

This clone was seen repeatedly, ten times or more. This chain links TRBV7-8 with TRBJ2-7; the D is unclear. This CDR3 is 12 amino acids long. Germline lookup yields CDR1 SGHVS and CDR2 FQNEAQ. Trimming left V 3 bases short and J 7 bases short, with 10 bases between. In DNA, the CDR3 is TGTGCCAGCAGCTTCGCCCGGTCGGAGCAGTACTTC. Its translation is CASSFARSEQYF. Full variable domain (remainder filled in from reference TRBV7-8 and TRBJ2-7): GAGVSQSPRYKVAKRGQDVALRCDPISGHVSLFWYQQALGQGPEFLTYFQNEAQLDKSGLPSDRFFAERPEGSVSTLKIQRTQQEDSAVYLCASSFARSEQYFGPGTRLTVT.

V is TRBV30 and J is TRBJ1-4, with 7 bases fitting TRBD1. V shed 2 bases, J shed 8 bases, and the junction held 8 bases outside the gene matches. Germline V gives CDR1 GTSNPN, CDR2 SVGIG (reference sequence). The CDR3 loop spans 14 amino acids. CDR3: CAWSSGGGREKLFF. As DNA, the CDR3 is TGTGCCTGGAGTTCAGGGGGAGGCAGAGAAAAACTGTTTTTT.

This clone showed up just once. The chain recombines TRBV9 with TRBJ2-5; maybe TRBD2 (5 bases). Looked up from germline, CDR1 is SGDLS and CDR2 is YYNGEE. The ends were cut back, 0 bases at V and 3 bases at J, with 9 bases in the middle. CDR3 length: 14 amino acids. The CDR3 protein is CASSVVGEKETQYF. The CDR3 nucleotides are TGTGCCAGCAGCGTAGTGGGAGAGAAAGAGACCCAGTACTTC.

The rearrangement joins TRBV6-6 to TRBJ2-7; the D gene is possibly TRBD2 (6 bases). CDR1 and CDR2 (germline): MNHNY, SVGAGI (reference sequence). The CDR3 sequence is 16 residues long. V was clipped by 5 bases and J by 1 base, with 18 bases between them. The DNA of the CDR3 is TGTGCCAGCAGTAGGGACTCGGGGAGGCTTTCCTACGAGCAGTACTTC. Translating it yields CASSRDSGRLSYEQYF.

The chain uses TRBV30 and TRBJ1-1; TRBD1 matches at 10 bases. After removal of 7 bases from V and 8 bases from J, the junction contained 13 bases not matched to a gene. The CDR3 has 14 residues. Germline V gene lookup returns CDR1 GTSNPN and CDR2 SVGIG (reference sequence). CDR3 region: CAFPWGQGWREAFF. In DNA, the CDR3 is TGTGCCTTCCCCTGGGGACAGGGGTGGAGAGAAGCTTTCTTT.

The V call is TRBV6-6, the J call TRBJ2-1, with 9 bases that match TRBD1. Looked up from germline, CDR1 is MNHNY and CDR2 is SVGAGI (reference sequence). This CDR3 has 15 residues. Trimming at V came to 6 bases and at J to 5 bases, leaving 8 bases not matched to a gene. CDR3 sequence (DNA): TGTGCCAGCAGGATACAGGGGGCGACGGACAATGAGCAGTTCTTC. It encodes CASRIQGATDNEQFF.

A note on this clone: The junction shows a germline mismatch at one end, possibly a read error. The chain joins TRBV5-4 to TRBJ1-2; perhaps TRBD1 as D (6 bases). This CDR3 spans 15 amino acids. Germline CDR1 and CDR2: SGHNT and YYREEE (reference sequence). CDR3 bases: TGTGCCAGCACCTTGGTTCAGGGGCCAGAGGGTGGCTACACCTTC. As protein: CASTLVQGPEGGYTF.

The chain employs TRBV2 and TRBJ2-1; 7 bases map to TRBD2. There are 11 residues in the CDR3. Trimming removed 7 bases from V and 8 bases from J; junction bases left unmatched: 2. CDR1 is SNHLY, CDR2 FYNNEI, per germline. The CDR3 sequence is CASKREYEQFF. DNA for the CDR3: TGTGCCAGCAAGCGGGAATATGAGCAGTTCTTC. Supplemented by reference TRBV2 and TRBJ2-1, the full variable domain reads EPEVTQTPSHQVTQMGQEVILRCVPISNHLYFYWYRQILGQKVEFLVSFYNNEISEKSEIFDDQFSVERPDGSNFTLKIRSTKLEDSAMYFCASKREYEQFFGPGTRLTVL.

The chain employs TRBV6-5 and TRBJ2-1, with 8 bases that match TRBD2. Per germline, CDR1 MNHEY and CDR2 SVGAGI. The CDR3 covers 14 residues. J lost 7 bases, V lost 4 bases, and 6 bases had no gene match. In DNA form, the CDR3 reads TGTGCCAGCAGTTCGAGCGGGAGAAGAAATGAGCAGTTCTTC. Its translation: CASSSSGRRNEQFF.

This chain connects TRBV14 to TRBJ2-7; 7 nucleotides match TRBD1. The CDR3 has 15 amino acids. V shed 6 bases, J shed 4 bases, and the junction held 12 bases outside the gene matches. The germline V gene has CDR1 SGHDN and CDR2 FVKESK. As DNA, the CDR3 is TGTGCCAGCAGTACCATGGCGACAGGGAAGTACGAGCAGTACTTC. Its protein product is CASSTMATGKYEQYF.

The V gene is TRBV6-1, the J gene TRBJ2-2; D gene uncertain. The V gene lost 8 bases and the J gene lost 4 bases, with 5 bases spanning the gap. The germline V gene has CDR1 MNHNS and CDR2 SASEGT. The CDR3 has 11 amino acids. Here the CDR3 reads CASSSTGELFF. CDR3 DNA sequence: TGTGCCAGCTCTAGCACCGGGGAGCTGTTTTTT.

The V gene is TRBV6-5, the J gene TRBJ2-3; a possible D gene is TRBD1 (6 bases). There are 15 residues in the CDR3. The ends were cut back, 3 bases at V and 4 bases at J, with 14 bases in the middle. The germline CDR1 and CDR2 sequences are MNHEY and SVGAGI. This CDR3 is CASSYPGSGADTQYF. In DNA form, the CDR3 reads TGTGCCAGCAGTTATCCCGGCTCAGGGGCAGATACGCAGTATTTT.

The chain carries TRBV10-3 and TRBJ2-7; weak D call: TRBD2 (6 bases). The CDR3 consists of 14 residues. V lost 0 bases to trimming and J lost 6 bases, with 12 bases between them. Germline CDR1 and CDR2: ENHRY and SYGVKD. The CDR3 coding sequence is TGTGCCATCAGTGAGTCGGGGGGACGACCCGAGCAGTACTTC. Protein product: CAISESGGRPEQYF.

This clone was observed a single time. V is TRBV6-5 and J is TRBJ2-7; TRBD1 might be the D (5 bases). Germline loops: CDR1 MNHEY, CDR2 SVGAGI. The ends were cut back, 4 bases at V and 2 bases at J, with 9 bases in the middle. The CDR3 is 13 residues long. CDR3 DNA sequence: TGTGCCAGCAGTTTGGCAGGGACCTACGAGCAGTACTTC. It encodes CASSLAGTYEQYF.

V gene TRBV5-1 combines with J gene TRBJ2-7, with D possibly matching TRBD1 (5 bases). From germline, CDR1 is SGHRS and CDR2 YFSETQ. Trimming took off 2 bases at V and 3 bases at J, with 9 bases between the two ends. The length of the CDR3 is 13 residues. This CDR3 is CASSLQASYEQYF. The CDR3, as DNA: TGCGCCAGCAGCTTACAGGCCAGCTACGAGCAGTACTTC. Together with reference TRBV5-1 and TRBJ2-7, the CDR3 gives the full variable domain: KAGVTQTPRYLIKTRGQQVTLSCSPISGHRSVSWYQQTPGQGLQFLFEYFSETQRNKGNFPGRFSGRQFSNSRSEMNVSTLELGDSALYLCASSLQASYEQYFGPGTRLTVT.

The rearrangement links TRBV6-1 to TRBJ1-6; a possible D gene is TRBD1 (6 bases). The germline V and J ends were trimmed by 2 bases and 5 bases, with 22 bases remaining between them. The germline gives CDR1 MNHNS, CDR2 SASEGT. This CDR3 is built from 19 residues. The chain's CDR3 is CASSEFPRGAGEDNSPLHF. The CDR3 bases are TGTGCCAGCAGTGAATTTCCTCGGGGGGCAGGAGAAGATAATTCACCCCTCCACTTT.

This chain links TRBV6-5 with TRBJ2-7, with D tentatively TRBD1 (6 bases). CDR1 MNHEY and CDR2 SVGAGI come from the germline V gene. V was shortened by 5 bases and J by 2 bases, with 10 bases between the two germline ends. CDR3 length: 13 residues. The CDR3 spells CASSPQGPYEQYF. The DNA for the CDR3 is TGTGCCAGCAGTCCACAGGGCCCCTACGAGCAGTACTTC.